This TCR beta chain was identified during a study of CD8 T cells in Susac syndrome. Reverse transcription of roughly 0.5 to 1 ug RNA was performed with random hexamers. Amplification of TCR beta CDR3 spanned 54 Vbeta and 13 Jbeta via immunoSEQ multiplex PCR. Each CDR3 protein is one row after TCRdb ran MiXCR on the immunoSEQ multiplex PCR reads. The table has 150,000 to 200,000 distinct CDR3 sequences, under 97% seen once; the top ten hold around 0.093%. CD8+ and CD4+ blood T cells underwent TCR beta sequencing. FACS was used to enrich TEMRA cells, whereas the CD8+ and CD4+ T cells were obtained by negative isolation. This CDR3 comprises 15 residues. V was shortened by 2 bases and J by 7 bases, with 15 bases between the two germline ends. Germline-derived CDR1 and CDR2 are SEHNR and FQNEAQ (reference sequence).

Sequences were obtained from CD4+ T cells from PBMCs. The V and J genes are TRBV7-9 and TRBJ2-1; D remains unclear. The TCR comes from a human donor with multiple sclerosis. The CDR3 loop reads CASSLWARVGNEQFF. The CDR3 DNA follows: TGTGCCAGCAGCTTATGGGCTAGAGTTGGGAATGAGCAGTTCTTC.